These 14 T cell receptor beta chains were all obtained from the same sample, sequenced in a study of molecular identifiers for immune sequencing clone quantification (dated by TCRdb to 2017 to 2018). The library was obtained by PCR. Data came from an Illumina HiSeq 4000. The raw public reads went through TCRdb reprocessing: fastp at Q25, MiXCR clone calling, in-frame beta chains kept. CDR3 protein sequences are deduplicated, and each keeps its most common genes and DNA. This sample comprises fewer than 350,000 distinct CDR3 sequences, about a fifth of them detected only once. The leading ten clones occupy 0.81% of the sample. Sequencing was performed on naive CD8+ T cells from blood, with Jurkat cell RNA spiked in. Sample cell subset or site, as interpreted from the label and publication: FACS-sorted CD8+CD4-CCR7+CD45RA+ naive T cells. These receptors came from a human donor in good health. Some libraries in this study had Jurkat cell RNA spiked in.

This clonotype was seen at least ten times. The chain uses TRBV20-1 and TRBJ2-3; D possibly uses TRBD1 or TRBD2 (5 bases each). The germline V gene encodes CDR1 DFQATT and CDR2 SNEGSKA (reference sequence). V lost 1 base and J lost 3, with 8 bases in between. This CDR3 is 13 amino acids long. In DNA, the CDR3 is TGCAGTGCTAGAGCCGGGGCAACAGATACGCAGTATTTT. It encodes CSARAGATDTQYF.

For this clonotype: A clone one base away is much larger, so this may be a read error. This chain uses TRBV3-1 with TRBJ1-1; 7 bases are shared with TRBD1. The germline gives CDR1 LGHDT, CDR2 YNNKEL (reference sequence). V lost 5 bases to trimming and J lost 10 bases; unmatched junction nucleotides: 7. The CDR3 contains 12 residues. The CDR3 protein is CASSTTGAVAFF. CDR3 sequence (DNA): TGTGCCAGCAGCACTACAGGGGCGGTAGCTTTCTTT.

Concerning this clonotype itself: This may stem from a read error, because a much larger clone lies one nucleotide away. The chain employs TRBV12-3 or TRBV12-4 and TRBJ1-1; D may be TRBD1 (5 bases). The CDR3 is 13 amino acids. Trimming took 7 bases from V and 10 from J, leaving 19 bases between them. As DNA, the CDR3 is TGTGCCAGCACCAGGGACGGCAGCTTAGTAGCTTTCTTT. Protein: CASTRDGSLVAFF.

The chain recombines TRBV11-3 with TRBJ2-1; 12 nucleotides align to TRBD1. The trim removed 0 bases at V and 9 bases at J, leaving 6 bases unmatched. This CDR3 is built from 16 residues. CDR1 and CDR2 from the germline V gene are SGHNT and YENEEA. The DNA for the CDR3 is TGTGCCAGCAGCTTAGAGGGGACAGGGGGCTCCCCTGAGCAGTTCTTC. Protein: CASSLEGTGGSPEQFF.

This clonotype turned up a few times. The chain links TRBV3-1 to TRBJ2-3; tentatively, D is TRBD2 (7 bases). This CDR3 contains 17 residues. CDR1 is LGHDT, CDR2 YNNKEL, per germline (reference sequence). The germline V and J ends were trimmed by 2 bases and 1 base, with 16 bases remaining between them. The CDR3: CASSQSSSGGGTDTQYF. The DNA for the CDR3 is TGTGCCAGCAGCCAATCGTCCTCGGGGGGCGGCACAGATACGCAGTATTTT.

This clonotype has a handful of counts. Given the absence of the conserved phenylalanine or tryptophan at the CDR3 end, a read error is likely. This CDR3 reads CSVEVWSFSGNTIYL. In DNA, the CDR3 is TGCAGCGTTGAAGTTTGGAGCTTCTCTGGAAACACCATATATCTT. The chain combines TRBV29-1 with TRBJ1-3; unclear D gene. V was clipped by 1 base and J by 0 bases, with 10 bases between them. Germline V gene sequence: CDR1 SQVTM, CDR2 ANQGSEA. The CDR3 has 15 amino acids.

This clonotype appeared once. The genes are TRBV12-5 and TRBJ2-3; TRBD1 might be the D (6 bases). CDR1 is LGHNT and CDR2 is FRNRAP in the germline V gene. The V and J ends lost 0 bases and 0 bases respectively, with 16 bases between them. The CDR3 sequence is 18 residues long. The CDR3 DNA reads TGTGCTAGTGGTTTGGTCAGGGGCATAGGACCTAGCACAGATACGCAGTATTTT. Residues: CASGLVRGIGPSTDTQYF.

Of note for this clonotype: A single base separates this from a much larger clone, so it may be a read error. This is likely a read error, given that the CDR3 carries no conserved phenylalanine or tryptophan at its end. The chain uses TRBV25-1 and TRBJ2-7; D not certain. With 1 base removed from V and 4 bases from J, the gap between germline ends came to 2 bases. The CDR3 loop spans 11 amino acids. In germline, CDR1 is MGHDK, CDR2 SYGVNS. CDR3 coding DNA: TGTGCCAGCAGTGAATGGTACGAGCAGTACTCC. Residues: CASSEWYEQYS.

This clonotype has ten or more counts. V and J are TRBV11-2 and TRBJ2-4; D may be TRBD1 (5 bases). This CDR3 has 17 residues. Germline CDR1 reads SGHAT; CDR2 reads FQNNGV. V was pared by 1 base and J by 5 bases, with 18 bases between. This chain's CDR3 is CASSLVAGRKIQNIQYF. The CDR3 DNA reads TGTGCCAGCAGCTTAGTAGCAGGGCGGAAAATTCAAAACATTCAGTACTTC.

This clonotype was seen at least ten times. The V gene is TRBV28, the J gene TRBJ2-7; D may be TRBD1 or TRBD2 (5 bases each). Germline V gene sequence: CDR1 MDHEN, CDR2 SYDVKM. Trimming stripped 5 bases from V and 6 bases from J, with 20 bases between. This CDR3 is built from 15 residues. The CDR3 DNA follows: TGTGCCAGCAGTGTGCCGGGACGCTTTGGGTCCGAGCAGTACTTC. Its protein product is CASSVPGRFGSEQYF.

This clonotype was seen more than once but under ten times. The V call is TRBV2, the J call TRBJ2-3; D may be TRBD1 (6 bases). Trimming removed 7 bases from V and 1 base from J, with 12 bases in between. This CDR3 comprises 14 residues. Germline CDR1 SNHLY, CDR2 FYNNEI. The CDR3 nucleotides are TGTGCCAGCACCAGGGGTTTGGGCACAGATACGCAGTATTTT. Residues: CASTRGLGTDTQYF.

This clonotype occurred a few times. The V call is TRBV24-1, the J call TRBJ2-3; unclear D gene. Germline V gene lookup returns CDR1 KGHDR and CDR2 SFDVKD. Between the trimmed V and J ends, which lost 5 bases and 4 bases, there was a span of 9 bases. The CDR3 sequence is 13 residues long. CDR3 sequence reads: CATSGPGADTQYF. The CDR3 nucleotides read TGTGCCACCAGTGGACCTGGGGCAGATACGCAGTATTTT.

This clonotype came up many times. This chain uses TRBV12-3 or TRBV12-4 with TRBJ2-7; 9 bases are shared with TRBD1. The CDR3 has 12 amino acids. The J segment lost 7 bases and the V segment lost 5 bases, leaving 3 bases of the junction unmatched. As DNA, the CDR3 is TGTGCCAGCAGTGGACAGGGGCGAGAGCAGTACTTC. This codes for CASSGQGREQYF.

Remarks on this clonotype: This may come from a read error, since a much larger clone is one base off. The V and J genes are TRBV4-3 and TRBJ1-1, with D perhaps TRBD1 (6 bases). The germline V gene has CDR1 LGHNA and CDR2 YSLEER. The CDR3 contains 14 residues. The CDR3 DNA sequence: TGCGCCAGCAGCCAGATACAGGGTTGGACTGAAGCTCTCTTT. Translation: CASSQIQGWTEALF.